This paragraph covers one T cell receptor (beta chain) sequence. TCRdb used MiXCR to reprocess the RT-PCR reads, holding one entry per CDR3 protein. Of around 240,000 distinct CDR3 sequences detected, approximately 14% appear once; the ten largest clones hold 9.5% to 13%. These data are taken from a study of patients and donors after allogeneic stem cell transplantation. Material for sequencing was blood, either unsorted or a sorted T cell fraction (not recorded which). This sequence was found in a human donor who was either an allogeneic HSCT recipient or a stem cell or donor lymphocyte infusion donor (not recorded which). It is not recorded whose cells these are; they may come from a transplant donor.

The CDR3 reads CSAVGTGRGEFF. The CDR3 DNA reads TGCAGCGCGGTGGGGACAGGTAGGGGAGAGTTCTTC. The chain carries TRBV29-1 and TRBJ2-1, with 8 bases identical to TRBD1. The CDR3 sequence is 12 residues long. Germline V gene sequence: CDR1 SQVTM, CDR2 ANQGSEA. Trimming cost V 7 bases and J 14 bases; bases outside gene matches: 13.